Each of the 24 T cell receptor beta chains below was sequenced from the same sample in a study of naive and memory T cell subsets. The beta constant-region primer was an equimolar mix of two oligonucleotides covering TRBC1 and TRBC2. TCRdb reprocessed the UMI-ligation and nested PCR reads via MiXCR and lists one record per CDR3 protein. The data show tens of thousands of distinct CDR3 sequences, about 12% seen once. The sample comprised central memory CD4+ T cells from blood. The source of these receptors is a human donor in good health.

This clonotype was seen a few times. DNA of the CDR3: TGTGCCAGCAGCCAGTCTAGCGGGGCCTACAATGAGCAGTTCTTC. Its protein is CASSQSSGAYNEQFF. V is TRBV14 and J is TRBJ2-1; 9 bases fit TRBD2. The V and J ends lost 3 bases and 2 bases, in that order; junction bases with no gene match: 2. The CDR3 totals 15 residues. CDR1 and CDR2 from the germline V gene are SGHDN and FVKESK. The full variable domain, completed using reference TRBV14 and TRBJ2-1, is EAGVTQFPSHSVIEKGQTVTLRCDPISGHDNLYWYRRVMGKEIKFLLHFVKESKQDESGMPNNRFLAERTGGTYSTLKVQPAELEDSGVYFCASSQSSGAYNEQFFGPGTRLTVL.

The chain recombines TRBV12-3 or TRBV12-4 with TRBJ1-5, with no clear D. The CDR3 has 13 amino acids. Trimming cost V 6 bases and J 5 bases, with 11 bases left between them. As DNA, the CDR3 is TGTGCCAGCAGCACTACGAGAGATCAGCCCCAGCATTTT. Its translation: CASSTTRDQPQHF.

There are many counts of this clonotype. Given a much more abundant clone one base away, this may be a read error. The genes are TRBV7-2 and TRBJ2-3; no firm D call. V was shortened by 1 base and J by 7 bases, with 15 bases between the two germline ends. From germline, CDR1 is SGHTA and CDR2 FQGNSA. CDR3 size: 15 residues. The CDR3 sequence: CASSLESRVGYTQYF. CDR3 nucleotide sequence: TGTGCCAGCAGCTTAGAATCACGAGTGGGGTATACGCAGTATTTT.

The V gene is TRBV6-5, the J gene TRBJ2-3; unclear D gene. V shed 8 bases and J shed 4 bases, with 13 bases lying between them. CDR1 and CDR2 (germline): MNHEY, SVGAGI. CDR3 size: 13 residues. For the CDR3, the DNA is TGTGCCAGCCAAGTCCCAGGAGCAGATACGCAGTATTTT. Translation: CASQVPGADTQYF.

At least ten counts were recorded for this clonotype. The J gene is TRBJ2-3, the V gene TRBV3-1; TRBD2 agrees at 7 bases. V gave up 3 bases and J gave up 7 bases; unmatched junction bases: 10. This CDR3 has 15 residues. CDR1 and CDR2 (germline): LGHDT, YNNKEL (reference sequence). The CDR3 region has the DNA TGTGCCAGCAGCCAGACCCGCGGGAGAGGAAATACGCAGTATTTT. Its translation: CASSQTRGRGNTQYF.

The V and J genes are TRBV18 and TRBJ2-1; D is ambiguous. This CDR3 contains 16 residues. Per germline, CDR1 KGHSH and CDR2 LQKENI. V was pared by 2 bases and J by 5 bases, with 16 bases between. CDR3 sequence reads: CASSPFQSSSDNEQFF. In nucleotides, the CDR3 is TGTGCCAGCTCACCATTTCAGTCCAGTTCCGACAATGAGCAGTTCTTC.

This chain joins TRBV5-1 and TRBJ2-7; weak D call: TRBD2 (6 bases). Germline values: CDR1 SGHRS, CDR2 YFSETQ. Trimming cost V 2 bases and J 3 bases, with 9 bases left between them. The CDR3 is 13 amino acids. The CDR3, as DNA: TGCGCCAGCAGCTTTGAGGGACTCTACGAGCAGTACTTC. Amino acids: CASSFEGLYEQYF.

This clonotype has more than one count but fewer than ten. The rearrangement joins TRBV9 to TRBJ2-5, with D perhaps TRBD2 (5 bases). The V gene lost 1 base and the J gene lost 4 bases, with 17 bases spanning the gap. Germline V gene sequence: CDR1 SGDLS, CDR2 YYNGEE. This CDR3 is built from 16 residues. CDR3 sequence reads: CASSVKSGFGGETQYF. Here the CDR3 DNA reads TGTGCCAGCAGCGTAAAATCGGGTTTCGGAGGAGAGACCCAGTACTTC. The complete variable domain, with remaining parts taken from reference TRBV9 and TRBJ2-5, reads DSGVTQTPKHLITATGQRVTLRCSPRSGDLSVYWYQQSLDQGLQFLIQYYNGEERAKGNILERFSAQQFPDLHSELNLSSLELGDSALYFCASSVKSGFGGETQYFGPGTRLLVL.

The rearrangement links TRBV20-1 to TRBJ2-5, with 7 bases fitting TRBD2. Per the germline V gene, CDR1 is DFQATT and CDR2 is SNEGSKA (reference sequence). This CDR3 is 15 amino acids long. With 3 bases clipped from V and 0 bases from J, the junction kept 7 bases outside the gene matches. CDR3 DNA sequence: TGCAGTGCTAGTGATGGGAGGGCCGACCAAGAGACCCAGTACTTC. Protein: CSASDGRADQETQYF.

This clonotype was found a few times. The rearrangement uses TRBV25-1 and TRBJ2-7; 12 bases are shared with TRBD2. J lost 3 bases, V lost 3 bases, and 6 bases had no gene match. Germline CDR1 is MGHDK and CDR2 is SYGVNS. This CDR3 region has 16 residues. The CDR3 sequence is CASSESRLAGVYEQYF. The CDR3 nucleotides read TGTGCCAGCAGTGAGAGTCGACTAGCGGGAGTCTACGAGCAGTACTTC.

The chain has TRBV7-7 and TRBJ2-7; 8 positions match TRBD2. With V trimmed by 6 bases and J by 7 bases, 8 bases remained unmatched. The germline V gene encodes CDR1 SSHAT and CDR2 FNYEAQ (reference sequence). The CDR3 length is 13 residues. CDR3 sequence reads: CASRPLAGGEQYF. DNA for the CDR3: TGTGCCAGCAGACCCCTAGCGGGCGGGGAGCAGTACTTC. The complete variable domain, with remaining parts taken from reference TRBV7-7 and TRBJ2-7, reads GAGVSQSPRYKVTKRGQDVTLRCDPISSHATLYWYQQALGQGPEFLTYFNYEAQPDKSGLPSDRFSAERPEGSISTLTIQRTEQRDSAMYRCASRPLAGGEQYFGPGTRLTVT.

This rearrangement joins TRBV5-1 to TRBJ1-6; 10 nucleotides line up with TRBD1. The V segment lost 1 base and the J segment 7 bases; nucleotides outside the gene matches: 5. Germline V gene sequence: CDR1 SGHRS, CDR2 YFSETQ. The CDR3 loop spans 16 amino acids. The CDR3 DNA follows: TGCGCCAGCAGCTTGTTTGGGGACAGGGGAAATTCACCCCTCCACTTT. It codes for CASSLFGDRGNSPLHF.

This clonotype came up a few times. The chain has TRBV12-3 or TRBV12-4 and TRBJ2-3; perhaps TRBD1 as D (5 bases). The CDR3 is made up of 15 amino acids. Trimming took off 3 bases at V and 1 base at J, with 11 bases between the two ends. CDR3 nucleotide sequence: TGTGCCAGCAGTTTTCCCCAGGGCGGCACAGATACGCAGTATTTT. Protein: CASSFPQGGTDTQYF.

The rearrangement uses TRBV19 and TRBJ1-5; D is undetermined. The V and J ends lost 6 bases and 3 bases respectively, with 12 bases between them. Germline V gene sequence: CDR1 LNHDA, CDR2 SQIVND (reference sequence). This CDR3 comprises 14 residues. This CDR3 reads CASRERLINQPQHF. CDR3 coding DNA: TGTGCCAGTAGGGAAAGACTTATCAATCAGCCCCAGCATTTT.

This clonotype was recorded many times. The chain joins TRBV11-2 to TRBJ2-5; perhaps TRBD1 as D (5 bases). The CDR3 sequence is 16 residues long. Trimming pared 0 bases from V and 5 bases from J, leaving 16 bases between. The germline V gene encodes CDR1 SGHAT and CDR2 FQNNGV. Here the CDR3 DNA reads TGTGCCAGCAGCTTAGACGGCCTGAGTCCAGGGGAGACCCAGTACTTC. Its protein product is CASSLDGLSPGETQYF.

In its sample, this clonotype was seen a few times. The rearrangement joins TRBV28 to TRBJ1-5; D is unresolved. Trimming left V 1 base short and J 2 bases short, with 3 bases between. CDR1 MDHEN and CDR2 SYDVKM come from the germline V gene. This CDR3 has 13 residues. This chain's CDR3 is CASSLSGNQPQHF. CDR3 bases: TGTGCCAGCAGTTTATCCGGCAATCAGCCCCAGCATTTT.

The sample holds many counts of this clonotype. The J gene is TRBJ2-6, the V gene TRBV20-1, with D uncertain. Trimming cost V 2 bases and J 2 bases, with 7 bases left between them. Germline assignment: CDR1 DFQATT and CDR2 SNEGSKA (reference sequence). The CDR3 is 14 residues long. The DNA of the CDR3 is TGCAGTGCTAGAATCCGTACTGGGGCCAACGTCCTGACTTTC. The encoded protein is CSARIRTGANVLTF.

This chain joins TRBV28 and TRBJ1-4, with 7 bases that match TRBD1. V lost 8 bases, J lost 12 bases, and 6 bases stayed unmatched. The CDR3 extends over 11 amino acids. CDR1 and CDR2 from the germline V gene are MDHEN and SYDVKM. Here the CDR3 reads CASALTGELFF. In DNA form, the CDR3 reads TGTGCCAGCGCCTTAACAGGGGAACTGTTTTTT.

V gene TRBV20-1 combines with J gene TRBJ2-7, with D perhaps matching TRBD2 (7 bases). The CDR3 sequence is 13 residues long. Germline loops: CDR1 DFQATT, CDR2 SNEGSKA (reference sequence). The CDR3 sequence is CSPRGGASYEQYF. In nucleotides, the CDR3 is TGCAGCCCTAGGGGGGGGGCTTCCTACGAGCAGTACTTC.

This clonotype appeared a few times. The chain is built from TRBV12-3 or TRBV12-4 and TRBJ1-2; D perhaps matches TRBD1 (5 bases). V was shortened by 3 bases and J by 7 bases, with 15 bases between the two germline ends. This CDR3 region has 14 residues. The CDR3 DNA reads TGTGCCAGCAGTTTCGGTGCAGGGCGCGCTGGCTACACCTTC. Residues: CASSFGAGRAGYTF.

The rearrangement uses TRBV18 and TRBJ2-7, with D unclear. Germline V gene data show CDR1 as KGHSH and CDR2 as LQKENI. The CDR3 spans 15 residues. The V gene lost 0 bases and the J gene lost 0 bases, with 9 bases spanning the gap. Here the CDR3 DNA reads TGTGCCAGCTCACCACCCGGCAGCCTCTCCTACGAGCAGTACTTC. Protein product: CASSPPGSLSYEQYF.

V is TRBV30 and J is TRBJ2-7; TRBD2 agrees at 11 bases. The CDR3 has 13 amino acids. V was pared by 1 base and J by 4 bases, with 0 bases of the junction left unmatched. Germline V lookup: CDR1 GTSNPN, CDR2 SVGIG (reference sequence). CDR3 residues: CAWSGLAGYEQYF. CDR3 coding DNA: TGTGCCTGGAGTGGACTAGCGGGATACGAGCAGTACTTC.

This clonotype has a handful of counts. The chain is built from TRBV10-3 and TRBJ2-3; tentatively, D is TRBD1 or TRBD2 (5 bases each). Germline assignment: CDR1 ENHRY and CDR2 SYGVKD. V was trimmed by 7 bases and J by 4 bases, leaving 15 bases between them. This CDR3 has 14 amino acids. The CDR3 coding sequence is TGTGCCATCAATTCAGGGAGAGGCCCAGATACGCAGTATTTT. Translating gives CAINSGRGPDTQYF.

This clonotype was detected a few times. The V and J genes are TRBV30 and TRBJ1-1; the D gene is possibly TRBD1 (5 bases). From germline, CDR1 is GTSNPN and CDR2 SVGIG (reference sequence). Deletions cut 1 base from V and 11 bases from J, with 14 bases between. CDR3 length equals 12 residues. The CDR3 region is CAWSDRVGPAFF. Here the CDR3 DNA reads TGTGCCTGGAGTGACCGGGTGGGGCCGGCTTTCTTT.